Each of the 18 T cell receptor beta chains below was sequenced from the same sample in a study of spatial heterogeneity in lung cancer. Time point meaning: blood at routine non-recurrence follow-up after resection. Each CDR3 protein is one row after TCRdb ran MiXCR on the 5' RACE reads. The repertoire consists of 7,500 to 10,000 distinct CDR3 sequences, with under 30% occurring once and the leading ten covering about 3.7%. This sample comprised PBMCs, obtained at follow-up. These receptors came from a female donor with early-stage non-small cell lung cancer.

V usage is TRBV30 and J usage is TRBJ1-1; D ambiguous. Between the trimmed V and J ends, which lost 0 bases and 0 bases, there was a span of 8 bases. CDR1 GTSNPN and CDR2 SVGIG come from the germline V gene (reference sequence). The CDR3 spans 14 residues. CDR3 nucleotides: TGTGCCTGGAGTGTGAACTCATTGAACACTGAAGCTTTCTTT. It translates to CAWSVNSLNTEAFF. The full variable domain, completed using reference TRBV30 and TRBJ1-1, is SQTIHQWPATLVQPVGSPLSLECTVEGTSNPNLYWYRQAAGRGLQLLFYSVGIGQISSEVPQNLSASRPQDRQFILSSKKLLLSDSGFYLCAWSVNSLNTEAFFGQGTRLTVV.

The chain uses TRBV5-6 and TRBJ1-5; no firm D call. Germline loops: CDR1 SGHDT, CDR2 YYEEEE. The CDR3 is 12 residues long. V shed 4 bases and J shed 1 base, with 3 bases lying between them. This CDR3 is CASSASNQPQHF. CDR3 coding DNA: TGTGCCAGCAGCGCAAGCAATCAGCCCCAGCATTTT.

The rearrangement links TRBV20-1 to TRBJ1-3; unclear D gene. The CDR3 totals 15 residues. Trimming left V 6 bases short and J 4 bases short, with 19 bases between. Per germline, CDR1 DFQATT and CDR2 SNEGSKA (reference sequence). CDR3 residues: CSARAGLLAGNTIYF. In DNA, the CDR3 is TGCAGTGCCCGAGCAGGCCTATTGGCCGGAAACACCATATATTTT.

This clonotype has only a few counts. This chain links TRBV20-1 with TRBJ2-7, with D possibly being TRBD2 (5 bases). Per germline, CDR1 DFQATT and CDR2 SNEGSKA (reference sequence). The CDR3 length is 14 residues. V lost 1 base and J lost 4, with 14 bases in between. DNA for the CDR3: TGCAGTGCTAGAGTTCCCCAACCGGGATACGAGCAGTACTTC. It codes for CSARVPQPGYEQYF.

A few counts support this clonotype. The V call is TRBV7-2, the J call TRBJ1-1; D unresolved. This CDR3 has 14 amino acids. V lost 3 bases to trimming and J lost 0 bases, with 8 bases between them. Germline CDR1 reads SGHTA; CDR2 reads FQGNSA. The CDR3 loop reads CASSFSALNTEAFF. The CDR3 DNA is TGTGCCAGCAGCTTTTCGGCTCTGAACACTGAAGCTTTCTTT.

The chain employs TRBV20-1 and TRBJ2-5, with TRBD2 matching 7 bases. J lost 1 base, V lost 1 base, and 6 bases had no gene match. This CDR3 comprises 15 residues. The germline gives CDR1 DFQATT, CDR2 SNEGSKA (reference sequence). CDR3 in DNA: TGCAGTGCTAGAGTTGGAGCGGGGCTCCAAGAGACCCAGTACTTC. The encoded protein is CSARVGAGLQETQYF.

This clonotype was detected only a few times. The V gene is TRBV7-9, the J gene TRBJ2-7; D gene unclear. The germline V and J ends were trimmed by 0 bases and 2 bases, with 14 bases remaining between them. The CDR3 has 16 residues. From germline, CDR1 is SEHNR and CDR2 FQNEAQ (reference sequence). This chain's CDR3 is CASSLAGGGITYEQYF. The CDR3 DNA is TGTGCCAGCAGCTTAGCGGGTGGCGGCATCACCTACGAGCAGTACTTC.

Details on this clonotype: This may be a read error, as it is one base from a much larger clone. The chain uses TRBV2 and TRBJ2-6; no firm D call. Germline CDR1 SNHLY, CDR2 FYNNEI. CDR3 length: 16 amino acids. This CDR3 is CASSGFIISGTNVLTF. CDR3 coding DNA: TGTGCCAGCAGCGGCTTCATAATCTCTGGGACCAACGTCCTGACTTTC.

This clonotype has only a few counts. J is TRBJ1-5 and V is TRBV3-1; D is unresolved. The germline CDR1 and CDR2 sequences are LGHDT and YNNKEL (reference sequence). V lost 5 bases to trimming and J lost 3 bases, with 17 bases between them. CDR3 length: 16 amino acids. CDR3 bases: TGTGCCAGCAGCTTCGGCTCGGCTATTAACAATCAGCCCCAGCATTTT. Translated: CASSFGSAINNQPQHF. Supplemented by reference TRBV3-1 and TRBJ1-5, the full variable domain reads DTAVSQTPKYLVTQMGNDKSIKCEQNLGHDTMYWYKQDSKKFLKIMFSYNNKELIINETVPNRFSPKSPDKAHLNLHINSLELGDSAVYFCASSFGSAINNQPQHFGDGTRLSIL.

This clonotype was seen a few times. This chain's CDR3 is CASSLASGIGADTQYF. The DNA of the CDR3 is TGTGCCAGCAGCTTAGCTTCCGGGATTGGCGCAGATACGCAGTATTTT. This chain uses TRBV7-9 with TRBJ2-3; possibly TRBD2 for D (5 bases). The germline gives CDR1 SEHNR, CDR2 FQNEAQ (reference sequence). This CDR3 comprises 16 residues. With 0 bases removed from V and 4 bases from J, the gap between germline ends came to 14 bases.

This clonotype has just a few counts. V is TRBV9 and J is TRBJ2-6; maybe TRBD1 (6 bases). The CDR3 is 16 amino acids. The ends were cut back, 0 bases at V and 2 bases at J, with 9 bases in the middle. Germline V CDR1 and CDR2: SGDLS, YYNGEE. CDR3 sequence reads: CASSVEHRAGANVLTF. CDR3 sequence (DNA): TGTGCCAGCAGCGTAGAGCACAGGGCTGGGGCCAACGTCCTGACTTTC.

The chain has TRBV9 and TRBJ2-5, with D uncertain. V lost 3 bases to trimming and J lost 9 bases, with 9 bases between them. There are 11 residues in the CDR3. Germline V gene data show CDR1 as SGDLS and CDR2 as YYNGEE. CDR3 region: CASSDRRAQYF. The CDR3 DNA sequence: TGTGCCAGCAGCGATCGTAGGGCCCAGTACTTC. Full variable domain (rest looked up from reference TRBV9 and TRBJ2-5): DSGVTQTPKHLITATGQRVTLRCSPRSGDLSVYWYQQSLDQGLQFLIQYYNGEERAKGNILERFSAQQFPDLHSELNLSSLELGDSALYFCASSDRRAQYFGPGTRLLVL.

This sequence joins TRBV28 and TRBJ1-1, with D possibly TRBD1 on 6 matching bases. Germline assignment: CDR1 MDHEN and CDR2 SYDVKM. This CDR3 contains 15 residues. The ends were cut back, 8 bases at V and 5 bases at J, with 21 bases in the middle. CDR3 residues: CASSQEGGLGTEAFF. CDR3 in DNA: TGTGCCAGCTCCCAGGAAGGGGGGCTGGGGACTGAAGCTTTCTTT.

This chain uses TRBV3-1 with TRBJ2-7, with D possibly matching TRBD2 (6 bases). The germline V and J ends were trimmed by 5 bases and 6 bases, with 20 bases remaining between them. Germline loops: CDR1 LGHDT, CDR2 YNNKEL (reference sequence). The CDR3 runs 15 residues. CDR3 coding DNA: TGTGCCAGCAGCTTGTTCGGCCGAGGGAGGTCCGAGCAGTACTTC. It specifies CASSLFGRGRSEQYF.

The chain carries TRBV2 and TRBJ1-2, with 7 positions matching TRBD1. Germline CDR1 reads SNHLY; CDR2 reads FYNNEI. The CDR3 is 14 residues long. V lost 6 bases and J lost 8; bases outside the gene matches: 12. This CDR3 reads CASSPTPDRVGYTF. CDR3 nucleotides: TGTGCCAGCAGCCCCACCCCTGACAGGGTCGGCTACACCTTC.

The chain joins TRBV18 to TRBJ2-5; TRBD1 agrees at 7 bases. Germline assignment: CDR1 KGHSH and CDR2 LQKENI. This CDR3 is 17 amino acids long. The ends lost 3 bases at V and 0 bases at J; junction bases unmatched: 10. DNA for the CDR3: TGTGCCAGCTCACCGCTGACAGGGAAAAACTACCAAGAGACCCAGTACTTC. This encodes CASSPLTGKNYQETQYF.

In its sample, this clonotype was seen a few times. The rearrangement uses TRBV29-1 and TRBJ2-1, with D maybe TRBD2 (5 bases). CDR1 SQVTM and CDR2 ANQGSEA come from the germline V gene. With 0 bases removed from V and 9 bases from J, the gap between germline ends came to 18 bases. The CDR3 has 15 residues. This CDR3 is CSVEEPGRDHGEQFF. The CDR3 coding sequence is TGCAGCGTTGAAGAACCAGGACGGGATCACGGTGAGCAGTTCTTC.

This clonotype is labeled medium-sized. The chain carries TRBV21-1 and TRBJ2-3. TRBV21-1 is listed as a pseudogene. The CDR3 is made up of 9 amino acids. The CDR3 here is CATRDTQYF. Written as DNA, the CDR3 is TGTGCCACCAGGGATACGCAGTATTTT.